A selection of T cell receptor beta chains follows, all from one sample in a study of vaccination and CD4 T cells after COVID-19. Which antigens these TCRs recognize remains unknown. Via MiXCR, TCRdb re-called the PCR reads, giving one row per CDR3 protein. This sample has roughly 16,000 distinct CDR3 sequences, with around 59% found just once. Sequenced input: CD4+ T cells from blood, cultured in vitro. The receptors come from a human donor who had recovered from COVID-19. Each CDR3 is given without its conserved first and last residue.

length: 12
J: TRBJ2-5
V: TRBV5-1
CDR3: ASSLLPSEATQY

length: 10
J: TRBJ2-7
V: TRBV19
CDR3: ASSTNTYEQY

length: 12
J: TRBJ2-5
V: TRBV3-1
CDR3: ASSQGGLAETQY

length: 13
J: TRBJ2-2
V: TRBV5-1
CDR3: ASSPGRADTGELF

length: 11
J: TRBJ2-7
V: TRBV10-3
CDR3: AIRAAVTYEQY

length: 8
J: TRBJ2-5
V: TRBV28
CDR3: ASMRETQY

length: 10
J: TRBJ2-7
V: TRBV7-3
CDR3: ASSLRQAEQY

length: 14
J: TRBJ1-2
V: TRBV6-1
CDR3: ASSTASGTGSYGYT

length: 13
J: TRBJ2-7
V: TRBV7-2
CDR3: ASSSQGGQSYEQY

length: 10
J: TRBJ1-2
V: TRBV5-1
CDR3: ASSADIYGYT

length: 13
J: TRBJ2-5
V: TRBV3-1
CDR3: ASSPQPGGWDNQY

length: 11
J: TRBJ1-1
V: TRBV7-3
CDR3: ASSARHNTEAF

length: 13
J: TRBJ1-1
V: TRBV7-9
CDR3: ASTPQQGANTEAF

length: 13
J: TRBJ1-5
V: TRBV20-1
CDR3: SASPPPGGYQPQH

length: 10
J: TRBJ2-5
V: TRBV30
CDR3: AWSGSQETQY

length: 14
J: TRBJ2-3
V: TRBV12-3/TRBV12-4
CDR3: ASTQYLAGVADTQY

length: 12
J: TRBJ1-1
V: TRBV19
CDR3: ASNPGYMNTEAF

length: 14
J: TRBJ1-6
V: TRBV20-1
CDR3: SARTGGARENSPLH

length: 11
J: TRBJ2-1
V: TRBV7-7
CDR3: ASSRAEVNEQF

length: 13
J: TRBJ1-2
V: TRBV6-1
CDR3: ASKLRPGQGYGYT

length: 12
J: TRBJ2-3
V: TRBV10-2
CDR3: ACYSGRGRDTQY

length: 12
J: TRBJ1-2
V: TRBV12-3/TRBV12-4
CDR3: ASTPGGGLYGYT

length: 12
J: TRBJ2-4
V: TRBV5-4
CDR3: ASSFGGAKNIQY

length: 12
J: TRBJ1-1
V: TRBV10-1
CDR3: ASSAQGSNTEAF

length: 10
J: TRBJ1-4
V: TRBV29-1
CDR3: SGGVGNEKLF

length: 11
J: TRBJ1-2
V: TRBV5-1
CDR3: ASSLERKGGYT

length: 13
J: TRBJ2-5
V: TRBV7-3
CDR3: ASSLNSGYQETQY

length: 15
J: TRBJ2-7
V: TRBV12-3/TRBV12-4
CDR3: ASSPTGTGKKGYEQY

length: 13
J: TRBJ1-1
V: TRBV7-9
CDR3: ASSSGQGLYTEAF

length: 15
J: TRBJ2-1
V: TRBV6-1
CDR3: ASRPIRTGISYNEQF

length: 11
J: TRBJ1-4
V: TRBV30
CDR3: AWDLGGEEKLF

length: 13
J: TRBJ1-5
V: TRBV7-2
CDR3: ASSLDPGDNQPQH

length: 13
J: TRBJ2-1
V: TRBV7-3
CDR3: ASSLSIGSYNEQF

length: 13
J: TRBJ1-1
V: TRBV6-1
CDR3: ATRAPGTVNTEAF

length: 14
J: TRBJ2-7
V: TRBV12-1
CDR3: ASSFEGLAMSYEQY

length: 12
J: TRBJ1-2
V: TRBV7-2
CDR3: ASSLDPANYGYT

length: 13
J: TRBJ1-2
V: TRBV24-1
CDR3: ATSTGTGALYGYT

length: 12
J: TRBJ2-5
V: TRBV6-1
CDR3: ASSATGVWETQY

length: 9
J: TRBJ2-3
V: TRBV20-1
CDR3: SSTTTDTQY

length: 12
J: TRBJ1-5
V: TRBV12-3/TRBV12-4
CDR3: ASSTTGGGQPQH

length: 14
J: TRBJ2-2
V: TRBV2
CDR3: ASTRPYGQGAGELF